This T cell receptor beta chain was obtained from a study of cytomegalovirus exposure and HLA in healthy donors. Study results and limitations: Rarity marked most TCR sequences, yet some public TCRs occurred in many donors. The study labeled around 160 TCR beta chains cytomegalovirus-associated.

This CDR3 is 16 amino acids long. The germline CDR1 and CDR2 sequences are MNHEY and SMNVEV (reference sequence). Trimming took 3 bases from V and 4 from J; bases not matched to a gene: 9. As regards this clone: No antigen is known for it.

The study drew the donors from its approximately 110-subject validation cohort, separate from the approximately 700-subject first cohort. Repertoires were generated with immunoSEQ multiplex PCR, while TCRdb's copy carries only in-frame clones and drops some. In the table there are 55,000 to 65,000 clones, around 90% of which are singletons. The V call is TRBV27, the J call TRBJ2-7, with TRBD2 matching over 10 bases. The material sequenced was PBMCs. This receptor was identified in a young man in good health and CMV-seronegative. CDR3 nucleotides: TGTGCCAGCAGTTTGGTCCATAGCGGGGGGACGTACGAGCAGTACTTC. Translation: CASSLVHSGGTYEQYF.